This T cell receptor (beta chain) was captured by sequencing in a study of blood T cell repertoires in COVID-19. As for the study in general: Samples of COVID-19 (acute and convalescent) were obtained from the United States, Italy and Spain. Nucleic acid was either cDNA or gDNA, and it came from T cells, B-cell-depleted T cells, or PBMCs.

Patients in Seattle were enrolled during active infection, then followed longitudinally. Under the authors' procedure: Amplified reference gene primers provided the basis for estimating nucleated cell counts. Method: immunoSEQ multiplex PCR; TCRdb's copy keeps in-frame clones and lacks some. Clonal size and the V and J genes are those of that table, whereas D and trimming came from the DNA. The data show under 400,000 clones, with approximately 88% seen just once and under 2% held by the top ten. The receptor comes from a young woman with COVID-19, enrolled during active disease. The specimen sequenced was peripheral blood.

In nucleotides, the CDR3 is TGTGCCAGCAGCTTGGGTCAGGGCCCTAACACCATATATTTT. This sequence encodes CASSLGQGPNTIYF. The chain recombines TRBV7-9 with TRBJ1-3; D perhaps matches TRBD1 (5 bases). V lost 3 bases, J lost 7 bases, and 13 bases lay in between. The CDR3 is made up of 14 amino acids. Looked up from germline, CDR1 is SEHNR and CDR2 is FQNEAQ (reference sequence).